This TCR beta chain emerged from a study of shared clonotypes between healthy human individuals. Study as a whole: Per-donor plates numbered three CD4 naive, three CD4 memory, two CD8 naive and one CD8 memory.

CD45RO negativity and positive selection for CCR7 defined naive CD8 cells, a population that excluded terminally differentiated effector memory CD45RA+ cells. The CDR3 contains 15 residues. Germline CDR1 SGHRS, CDR2 YFSETQ. The V end lost 0 bases, the J end lost 2 bases, and 12 bases lay between the germline ends. TCRdb keeps only in-frame clones here, not all; method: immunoSEQ multiplex PCR. The sample has roughly 1,800,000 clones, roughly 95% seen once; the top ten hold around 1%. The specimen sequenced was naive CD8+ T cells sorted from blood. The V gene is TRBV5-1, the J gene TRBJ2-7; D remains unclear. This TCR came from a man aged 18 to 30 in good health. The CDR3 sequence: CASSLGGPNTYEQYF. The CDR3 DNA reads TGCGCCAGCAGCTTGGGTGGCCCGAATACCTACGAGCAGTACTTC.